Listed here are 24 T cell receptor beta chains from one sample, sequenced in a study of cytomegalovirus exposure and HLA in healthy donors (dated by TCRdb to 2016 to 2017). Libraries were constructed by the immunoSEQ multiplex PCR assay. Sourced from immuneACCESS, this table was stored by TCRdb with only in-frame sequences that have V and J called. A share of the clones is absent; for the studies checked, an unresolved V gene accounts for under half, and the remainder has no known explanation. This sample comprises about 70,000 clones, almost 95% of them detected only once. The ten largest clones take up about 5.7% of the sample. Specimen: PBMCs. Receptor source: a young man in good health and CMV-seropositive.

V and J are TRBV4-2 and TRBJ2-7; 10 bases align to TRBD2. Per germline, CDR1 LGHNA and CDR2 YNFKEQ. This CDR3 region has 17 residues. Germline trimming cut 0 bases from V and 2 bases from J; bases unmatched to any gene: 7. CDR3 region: CASSQELTSGNTYEQYF. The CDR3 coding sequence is TGTGCCAGCAGCCAAGAGCTTACTAGCGGGAATACCTACGAGCAGTACTTC.

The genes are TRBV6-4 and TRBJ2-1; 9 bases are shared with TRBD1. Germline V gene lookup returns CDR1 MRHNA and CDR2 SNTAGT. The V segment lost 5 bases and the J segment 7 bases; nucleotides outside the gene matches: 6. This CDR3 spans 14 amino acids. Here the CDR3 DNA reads TGTGCCAGCAGTTCTTACAGGGGGCGAAATGAGCAGTTCTTC. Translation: CASSSYRGRNEQFF.

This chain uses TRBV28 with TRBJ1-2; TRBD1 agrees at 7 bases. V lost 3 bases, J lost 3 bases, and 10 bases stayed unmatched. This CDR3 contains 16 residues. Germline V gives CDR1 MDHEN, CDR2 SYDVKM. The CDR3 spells CASSFYPGQKDYGYTF. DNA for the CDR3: TGTGCCAGCAGTTTCTACCCGGGACAGAAGGACTATGGCTACACCTTC.

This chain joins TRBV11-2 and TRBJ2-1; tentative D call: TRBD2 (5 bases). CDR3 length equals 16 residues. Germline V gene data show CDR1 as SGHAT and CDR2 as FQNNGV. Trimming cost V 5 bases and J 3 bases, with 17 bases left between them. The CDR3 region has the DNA TGTGCCAGCAGCCCCCCAGCTAGCCTCCTCTACAATGAGCAGTTCTTC. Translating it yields CASSPPASLLYNEQFF.

The CDR3 sequence is CAWSGDTPNTGELFF. CDR3 nucleotides: TGTGCCTGGAGCGGCGACACCCCGAACACCGGGGAGCTGTTTTTT. V and J are TRBV30 and TRBJ2-2; D ambiguous. Between the trimmed V and J ends, which lost 3 bases and 0 bases, there was a span of 11 bases. CDR1 and CDR2 from the germline V gene are GTSNPN and SVGIG (reference sequence). The CDR3 is 15 residues long.

Here the CDR3 DNA reads TGTGCCTGGCGGACAGGGGGCGGAGAGACCCAGTACTTC. This sequence encodes CAWRTGGGETQYF. V usage is TRBV30 and J usage is TRBJ2-5; 11 bases line up with TRBD1. The CDR3 runs 13 residues. Germline CDR1 is GTSNPN and CDR2 is SVGIG (reference sequence). Losses at the gene ends were 5 bases for V and 4 bases for J; bases not matched to a gene: 3.

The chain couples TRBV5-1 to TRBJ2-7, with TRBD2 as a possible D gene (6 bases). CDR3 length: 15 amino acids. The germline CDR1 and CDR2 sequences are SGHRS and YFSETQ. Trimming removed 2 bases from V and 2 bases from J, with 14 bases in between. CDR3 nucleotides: TGCGCCAGCAGCTTCCGAACGGGACTTACCTACGAGCAGTACTTC. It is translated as CASSFRTGLTYEQYF.

The CDR3 protein is CASSLRGSGNTIYF. CDR3 DNA sequence: TGTGCCAGCAGCTTAAGAGGGTCTGGAAACACCATATATTTT. The V gene is TRBV7-3, the J gene TRBJ1-3, with D unresolved. V lost 1 base and J 1 base, leaving 5 bases between the germline ends. The CDR3 covers 14 residues. CDR1 is SGHTA and CDR2 is FQGTGA in the germline V gene.

The CDR3 sequence is CASSLVAGGSDEQFF. As DNA, the CDR3 is TGTGCCAGCAGCTTAGTAGCGGGAGGTTCCGATGAGCAGTTCTTC. The rearrangement links TRBV7-6 to TRBJ2-1; 10 nucleotides match TRBD2. Germline V gene sequence: CDR1 SGHVS, CDR2 FNYEAQ. V was pared by 1 base and J by 8 bases, with 5 bases of the junction left unmatched. This CDR3 is 15 amino acids long.

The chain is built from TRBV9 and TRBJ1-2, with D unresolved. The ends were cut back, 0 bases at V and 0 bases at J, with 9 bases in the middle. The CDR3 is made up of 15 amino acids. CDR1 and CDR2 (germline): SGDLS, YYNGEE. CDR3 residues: CASSVEARSNYGYTF. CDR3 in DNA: TGTGCCAGCAGCGTAGAAGCGAGATCTAACTATGGCTACACCTTC. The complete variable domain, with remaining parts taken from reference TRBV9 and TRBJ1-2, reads DSGVTQTPKHLITATGQRVTLRCSPRSGDLSVYWYQQSLDQGLQFLIQYYNGEERAKGNILERFSAQQFPDLHSELNLSSLELGDSALYFCASSVEARSNYGYTFGSGTRLTVV.

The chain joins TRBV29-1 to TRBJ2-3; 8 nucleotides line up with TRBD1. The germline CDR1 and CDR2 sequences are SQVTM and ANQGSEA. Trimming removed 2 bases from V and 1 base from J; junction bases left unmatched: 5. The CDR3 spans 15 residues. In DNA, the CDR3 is TGCAGCGTTGAATTGACAGGGGACGGCACAGATACGCAGTATTTT. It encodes CSVELTGDGTDTQYF.

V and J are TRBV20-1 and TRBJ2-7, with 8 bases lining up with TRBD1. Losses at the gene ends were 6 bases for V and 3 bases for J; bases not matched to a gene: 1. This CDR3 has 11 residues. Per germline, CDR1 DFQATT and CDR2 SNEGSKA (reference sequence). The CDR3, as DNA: TGCAGTGCCGGACAGGGCTACGAGCAGTACTTC. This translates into CSAGQGYEQYF.

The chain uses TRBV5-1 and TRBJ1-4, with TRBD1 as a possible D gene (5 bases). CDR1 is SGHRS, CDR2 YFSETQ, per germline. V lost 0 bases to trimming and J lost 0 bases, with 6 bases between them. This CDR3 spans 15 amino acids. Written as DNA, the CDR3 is TGCGCCAGCAGCTTGGGGGGGGCAACTAATGAAAAACTGTTTTTT. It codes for CASSLGGATNEKLFF.

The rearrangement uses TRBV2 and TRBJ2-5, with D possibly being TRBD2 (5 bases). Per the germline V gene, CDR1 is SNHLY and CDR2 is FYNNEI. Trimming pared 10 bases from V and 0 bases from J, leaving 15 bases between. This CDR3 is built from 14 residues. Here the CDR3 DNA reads TGTGCCACCTATAGGCAGCGGAACCAAGAGACCCAGTACTTC. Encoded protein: CATYRQRNQETQYF. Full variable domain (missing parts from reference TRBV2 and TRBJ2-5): EPEVTQTPSHQVTQMGQEVILRCVPISNHLYFYWYRQILGQKVEFLVSFYNNEISEKSEIFDDQFSVERPDGSNFTLKIRSTKLEDSAMYFCATYRQRNQETQYFGPGTRLLVL.

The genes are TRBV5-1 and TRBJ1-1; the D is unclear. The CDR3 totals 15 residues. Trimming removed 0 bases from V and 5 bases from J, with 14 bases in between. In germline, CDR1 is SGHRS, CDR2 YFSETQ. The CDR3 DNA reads TGCGCCAGCAGCTTGGAGGCGGGTTCGTGGACTGAAGCTTTCTTT. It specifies CASSLEAGSWTEAFF.

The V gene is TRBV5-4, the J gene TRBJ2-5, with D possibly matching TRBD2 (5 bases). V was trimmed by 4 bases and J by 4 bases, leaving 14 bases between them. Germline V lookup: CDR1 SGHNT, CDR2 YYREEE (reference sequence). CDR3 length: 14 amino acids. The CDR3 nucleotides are TGTGCCAGCAGCCGAATCACAGAGGGAGAGACCCAGTACTTC. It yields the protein CASSRITEGETQYF.

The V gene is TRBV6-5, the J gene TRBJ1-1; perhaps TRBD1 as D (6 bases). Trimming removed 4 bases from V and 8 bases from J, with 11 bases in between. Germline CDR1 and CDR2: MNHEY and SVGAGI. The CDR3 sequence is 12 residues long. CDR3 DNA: TGTGCCAGCAGTTTTTTACAGGGCGAAGCTTTCTTT. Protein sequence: CASSFLQGEAFF.

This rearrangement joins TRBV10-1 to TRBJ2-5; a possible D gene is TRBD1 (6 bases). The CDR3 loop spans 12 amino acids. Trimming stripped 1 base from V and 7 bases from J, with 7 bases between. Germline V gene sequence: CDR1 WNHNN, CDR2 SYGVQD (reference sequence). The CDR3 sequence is CASSELGGTQYF. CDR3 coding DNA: TGCGCCAGCAGTGAGTTAGGGGGGACCCAGTACTTC.

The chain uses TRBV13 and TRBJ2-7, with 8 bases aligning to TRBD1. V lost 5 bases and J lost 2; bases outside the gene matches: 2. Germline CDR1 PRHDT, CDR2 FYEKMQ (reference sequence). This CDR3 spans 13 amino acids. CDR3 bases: TGTGCCAGCAGCCGGGGACAGGCCTACGAGCAGTACTTC. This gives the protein CASSRGQAYEQYF.

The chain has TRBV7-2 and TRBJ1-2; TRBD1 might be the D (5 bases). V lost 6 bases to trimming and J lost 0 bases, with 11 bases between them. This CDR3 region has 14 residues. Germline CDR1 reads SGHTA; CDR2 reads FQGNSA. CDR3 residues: CASSSYRPNYGYTF. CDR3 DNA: TGTGCCAGCAGTTCATACAGGCCTAACTATGGCTACACCTTC. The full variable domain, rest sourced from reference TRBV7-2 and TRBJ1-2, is GAGVSQSPSNKVTEKGKDVELRCDPISGHTALYWYRQSLGQGLEFLIYFQGNSAPDKSGLPSDRFSAERTGGSVSTLTIQRTQQEDSAVYLCASSSYRPNYGYTFGSGTRLTVV.

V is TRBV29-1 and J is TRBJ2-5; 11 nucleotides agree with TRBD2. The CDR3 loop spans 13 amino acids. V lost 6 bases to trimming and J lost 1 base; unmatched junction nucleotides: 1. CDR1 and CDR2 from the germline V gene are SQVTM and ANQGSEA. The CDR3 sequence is CSVGTSGQETQYF. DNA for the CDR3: TGCAGCGTCGGGACTAGCGGCCAAGAGACCCAGTACTTC.

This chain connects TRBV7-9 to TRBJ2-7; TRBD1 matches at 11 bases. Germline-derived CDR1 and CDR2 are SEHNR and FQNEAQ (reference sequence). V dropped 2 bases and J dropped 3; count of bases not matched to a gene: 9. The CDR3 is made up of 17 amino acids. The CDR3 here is CASSLSHPGTGGYEQYF. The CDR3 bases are TGTGCCAGCAGCTTATCCCATCCCGGGACAGGGGGCTACGAGCAGTACTTC.

The CDR3 nucleotides are TGTGCCAGCAGCCCCGGGAGTGGGGCCCAGTACTTC. This translates into CASSPGSGAQYF. This chain connects TRBV9 to TRBJ2-5; a weak D match, TRBD2 (6 bases). There are 12 residues in the CDR3. V gave up 4 bases and J gave up 9 bases, with 13 bases separating them. Per the germline V gene, CDR1 is SGDLS and CDR2 is YYNGEE.

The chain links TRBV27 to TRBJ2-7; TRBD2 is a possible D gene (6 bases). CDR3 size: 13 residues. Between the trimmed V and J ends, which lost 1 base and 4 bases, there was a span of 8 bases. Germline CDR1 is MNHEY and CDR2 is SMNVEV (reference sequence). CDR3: CASSLLADYEQYF. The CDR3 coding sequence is TGTGCCAGCAGTTTATTAGCGGATTACGAGCAGTACTTC.